These T cell receptor beta chains were read from a single sample in a study of technical replicates of blood from several donors. Using immunoSEQ multiplex PCR, the repertoire was profiled, and TCRdb retains in-frame clones only, with some absent. This repertoire shows about 97,000 clones, approximately 94% found once; its top ten account for about 0.3%. What was sequenced was T cells isolated from PBMCs. All receptors derive from a human donor in good health. Both conserved end residues are part of each CDR3. D genes are given only for firm matches. Not all rows give a size; the values are once, few, many and, for expanded clones, a class.

len: 14; abundance: NA; v_gene: TRBV16; d_gene: TRBD1; j_gene: TRBJ1-4; CDR3aa: CASSRRTGYEKLFF; CDR3nt: TGTGCCAGCAGCCGGAGGACAGGATATGAAAAACTGTTTTTT
len: 16; abundance: NA; v_gene: TRBV7-2; d_gene: NA; j_gene: TRBJ1-1; CDR3aa: CASSLPQGDVNTEAFF; CDR3nt: TGTGCCAGCAGCTTACCACAGGGTGATGTGAACACTGAAGCTTTCTTT
len: 15; abundance: NA; v_gene: TRBV19; d_gene: NA; j_gene: TRBJ1-5; CDR3aa: CASSILADSNQPQHF; CDR3nt: TGTGCCAGTAGTATATTGGCAGATAGCAATCAGCCCCAGCATTTT
len: 13; abundance: NA; v_gene: TRBV9; d_gene: NA; j_gene: TRBJ2-5; CDR3aa: CASSVAARETQYF; CDR3nt: TGTGCCAGCAGCGTAGCTGCCCGGGAGACCCAGTACTTC
len: 13; abundance: NA; v_gene: TRBV28; d_gene: NA; j_gene: TRBJ2-7; CDR3aa: CASRIRGNHEQYF; CDR3nt: TGTGCCAGCAGAATAAGGGGGAACCACGAGCAGTACTTC
len: 15; abundance: NA; v_gene: TRBV7-7; d_gene: NA; j_gene: TRBJ2-2; CDR3aa: CASSRTTSSSGELFF; CDR3nt: TGTGCCAGCAGCCGTACTACTAGTTCCTCCGGGGAGCTGTTTTTT
len: 16; abundance: NA; v_gene: TRBV6-5; d_gene: TRBD1; j_gene: TRBJ2-7; CDR3aa: CASSYYSGTGVFEQYF; CDR3nt: TGTGCCAGCAGTTACTATTCCGGGACAGGGGTATTCGAGCAGTACTTC
len: 15; abundance: NA; v_gene: TRBV6-4; d_gene: TRBD2; j_gene: TRBJ2-1; CDR3aa: CASSETSGSYNEQFF; CDR3nt: TGTGCCAGCAGTGAGACTAGCGGGTCATACAATGAGCAGTTCTTC
len: 15; abundance: NA; v_gene: TRBV6-6; d_gene: TRBD1; j_gene: TRBJ1-3; CDR3aa: CASSRSTGAGNTIYF; CDR3nt: TGTGCCAGCAGTCGGAGCACAGGGGCTGGAAACACCATATATTTT
len: 20; abundance: once; v_gene: TRBV4-1; d_gene: TRBD2; j_gene: TRBJ2-1; CDR3aa: CASSQGGLLAGKGSYNEQFF; CDR3nt: TGCGCCAGCAGCCAAGGGGGTCTTTTAGCGGGAAAGGGCTCCTACAATGAGCAGTTCTTC
len: 16; abundance: NA; v_gene: TRBV11-3; d_gene: TRBD2; j_gene: TRBJ2-7; CDR3aa: CASSTNALAGTYEQYF; CDR3nt: TGTGCCAGCAGCACCAACGCCCTAGCGGGGACCTACGAGCAGTACTTC
len: 14; abundance: NA; v_gene: TRBV27; d_gene: TRBD1; j_gene: TRBJ1-2; CDR3aa: CASRQGTSNYGYTF; CDR3nt: TGTGCCAGCCGACAGGGGACTTCTAACTATGGCTACACCTTC
len: 14; abundance: once; v_gene: TRBV7-3; d_gene: NA; j_gene: TRBJ1-2; CDR3aa: CASSLAGGWDGYTF; CDR3nt: TGTGCCAGCAGCTTAGCTGGGGGGTGGGATGGCTACACCTTC
len: 14; abundance: NA; v_gene: TRBV28; d_gene: NA; j_gene: TRBJ2-1; CDR3aa: CASSLADSYNEQFF; CDR3nt: TGTGCCAGCAGTTTGGCTGACAGTTACAATGAGCAGTTCTTC
len: 15; abundance: once; v_gene: TRBV10-3; d_gene: NA; j_gene: TRBJ1-5; CDR3aa: CAISEDTYSNQPQHF; CDR3nt: TGTGCCATTTCAGAAGACACCTATAGCAATCAGCCCCAGCATTTT
len: 16; abundance: NA; v_gene: TRBV25-1; d_gene: TRBD1; j_gene: TRBJ1-2; CDR3aa: CASSDTTRGNSYGYTF; CDR3nt: TGTGCCAGCAGTGACACGACCAGGGGGAACTCCTATGGCTACACCTTC
len: 17; abundance: NA; v_gene: TRBV7-8; d_gene: NA; j_gene: TRBJ2-4; CDR3aa: CASSLFGSREPKNIQYF; CDR3nt: TGTGCCAGCAGCTTATTCGGCTCTCGGGAACCCAAAAACATTCAGTACTTC
len: 16; abundance: NA; v_gene: TRBV6-5; d_gene: NA; j_gene: TRBJ1-1; CDR3aa: CASSYWIGVEDTEAFF; CDR3nt: TGTGCCAGCAGTTACTGGATAGGGGTAGAGGATACTGAAGCTTTCTTT
len: 15; abundance: once; v_gene: TRBV5-1; d_gene: TRBD1; j_gene: TRBJ1-1; CDR3aa: CASSARQGGSTEAFF; CDR3nt: TGCGCCAGCAGCGCAAGACAGGGGGGGAGCACTGAAGCTTTCTTT
len: 16; abundance: NA; v_gene: TRBV4-1; d_gene: TRBD2; j_gene: TRBJ2-5; CDR3aa: CASSLVAGVGWETQYF; CDR3nt: TGCGCCAGCAGCCTAGTAGCGGGAGTGGGTTGGGAGACCCAGTACTTC
len: 12; abundance: NA; v_gene: TRBV5-4; d_gene: NA; j_gene: TRBJ1-1; CDR3aa: CASSLRSTEAFF; CDR3nt: TGTGCCAGCAGCTTGAGGAGCACTGAAGCTTTCTTT
len: 11; abundance: NA; v_gene: TRBV7-8; d_gene: NA; j_gene: TRBJ2-7; CDR3aa: CASSFLHEQYF; CDR3nt: TGTGCCAGCAGCTTCCTCCACGAGCAGTACTTC
len: 13; abundance: few; v_gene: TRBV19; d_gene: NA; j_gene: TRBJ2-7; CDR3aa: CASSRTGAYEQYF; CDR3nt: TGTGCCAGTAGTCGAACAGGTGCCTACGAGCAGTACTTC
len: 13; abundance: NA; v_gene: TRBV2; d_gene: NA; j_gene: TRBJ2-7; CDR3aa: CASSDTDSYEQYF; CDR3nt: TGTGCCAGCAGTGATACAGACAGTTACGAGCAGTACTTC
len: 13; abundance: NA; v_gene: TRBV30; d_gene: NA; j_gene: TRBJ1-5; CDR3aa: CAWSLGVQQPQHF; CDR3nt: TGTGCCTGGAGTTTAGGGGTGCAACAGCCCCAGCATTTT
len: 13; abundance: NA; v_gene: TRBV28; d_gene: TRBD1; j_gene: TRBJ2-7; CDR3aa: CASRGDRTYEQYF; CDR3nt: TGTGCCAGCAGGGGGGACAGGACCTACGAGCAGTACTTC
len: 16; abundance: once; v_gene: TRBV19; d_gene: TRBD2; j_gene: TRBJ2-3; CDR3aa: CASIGWREEDGDTQYF; CDR3nt: TGTGCCAGTATCGGTTGGCGGGAGGAGGATGGAGATACGCAGTATTTT
len: 15; abundance: NA; v_gene: TRBV15; d_gene: NA; j_gene: TRBJ1-5; CDR3aa: CATSRDLAAGQPQHF; CDR3nt: TGTGCCACCAGCAGAGATCTCGCTGCGGGCCAGCCCCAGCATTTT
len: 14; abundance: NA; v_gene: TRBV6-5; d_gene: TRBD2; j_gene: TRBJ2-3; CDR3aa: CAASSGREADTQYF; CDR3nt: TGTGCCGCCTCTAGCGGGAGGGAGGCAGATACGCAGTATTTT
len: 14; abundance: NA; v_gene: TRBV7-9; d_gene: TRBD1; j_gene: TRBJ2-2; CDR3aa: CASSTDRDTGELFF; CDR3nt: TGTGCCAGCAGTACCGACAGGGACACCGGGGAGCTGTTTTTT
len: 15; abundance: NA; v_gene: TRBV19; d_gene: TRBD1; j_gene: TRBJ2-3; CDR3aa: CASSVTGAGTDTQYF; CDR3nt: TGTGCCAGTAGTGTGACAGGGGCGGGAACAGATACGCAGTATTTT
len: 13; abundance: NA; v_gene: TRBV30; d_gene: TRBD2; j_gene: TRBJ2-7; CDR3aa: CAWRTSGAYEQYF; CDR3nt: TGTGCCTGGAGGACTAGCGGCGCCTACGAGCAGTACTTC
len: 19; abundance: NA; v_gene: TRBV4-1; d_gene: TRBD1; j_gene: TRBJ1-4; CDR3aa: CASSQADSGLGTGNEKLFF; CDR3nt: TGCGCCAGCAGCCAAGCCGACAGTGGATTAGGGACAGGGAATGAAAAACTGTTTTTT
len: 13; abundance: NA; v_gene: TRBV6-4; d_gene: NA; j_gene: TRBJ1-1; CDR3aa: CASSEQGLGEAFF; CDR3nt: TGTGCCAGCAGTGAACAGGGCCTCGGTGAAGCTTTCTTT
len: 12; abundance: NA; v_gene: TRBV7-9; d_gene: NA; j_gene: TRBJ2-1; CDR3aa: CASRGGYNEQFF; CDR3nt: TGTGCCAGCAGGGGAGGTTACAATGAGCAGTTCTTC
len: 18; abundance: NA; v_gene: TRBV7-7; d_gene: NA; j_gene: TRBJ2-2; CDR3aa: CASSLQSSGTLNTGELFF; CDR3nt: TGTGCCAGCAGCTTACAGTCCTCAGGGACACTGAACACCGGGGAGCTGTTTTTT
len: 13; abundance: once; v_gene: TRBV6-6; d_gene: TRBD1; j_gene: TRBJ1-4; CDR3aa: CASSSRDSEKLFF; CDR3nt: TGTGCCAGCAGTTCCCGGGACAGTGAAAAACTGTTTTTT
len: 13; abundance: NA; v_gene: TRBV19; d_gene: NA; j_gene: TRBJ1-4; CDR3aa: CASSGGEREKLFF; CDR3nt: TGTGCCAGTAGTGGAGGGGAACGTGAAAAACTGTTTTTT
len: 13; abundance: once; v_gene: TRBV9; d_gene: NA; j_gene: TRBJ1-5; CDR3aa: CASSVDTDQPQHF; CDR3nt: TGTGCCAGCAGCGTAGATACGGATCAGCCCCAGCATTTT
len: 16; abundance: NA; v_gene: TRBV7-6; d_gene: NA; j_gene: TRBJ2-5; CDR3aa: CASSLGFVYRAETQYF; CDR3nt: TGTGCCAGCAGCTTAGGTTTTGTTTACAGGGCAGAGACCCAGTACTTC
len: 14; abundance: NA; v_gene: TRBV27; d_gene: NA; j_gene: TRBJ2-5; CDR3aa: CASKSGTHQETQYF; CDR3nt: TGTGCCAGCAAGAGCGGGACACACCAAGAGACCCAGTACTTC
len: 15; abundance: NA; v_gene: TRBV30; d_gene: NA; j_gene: TRBJ2-1; CDR3aa: CAWSALVTLYNEQFF; CDR3nt: TGTGCCTGGAGTGCTCTAGTGACGCTATACAATGAGCAGTTCTTC
len: 16; abundance: NA; v_gene: TRBV9; d_gene: NA; j_gene: TRBJ1-1; CDR3aa: CASSPQGEGEETEAFF; CDR3nt: TGTGCCAGCAGCCCCCAAGGGGAAGGGGAGGAGACTGAAGCTTTCTTT
len: 18; abundance: NA; v_gene: TRBV5-6; d_gene: TRBD2; j_gene: TRBJ2-1; CDR3aa: CASTNSLLTSGVYNEQFF; CDR3nt: TGTGCCAGCACTAACAGCCTACTGACTAGCGGGGTCTACAATGAGCAGTTCTTC
len: 11; abundance: NA; v_gene: TRBV7-8; d_gene: NA; j_gene: TRBJ2-5; CDR3aa: CASSLQETQYF; CDR3nt: TGTGCCAGCAGCCTGCAAGAGACCCAGTACTTC
len: 16; abundance: NA; v_gene: TRBV4-2; d_gene: TRBD2; j_gene: TRBJ2-1; CDR3aa: CASSQQRELSYNEQFF; CDR3nt: TGTGCCAGCAGTCAACAGCGGGAGCTTTCCTACAATGAGCAGTTCTTC
len: 16; abundance: NA; v_gene: TRBV12-5; d_gene: NA; j_gene: TRBJ2-1; CDR3aa: CASGLVLSGTYNEQFF; CDR3nt: TGTGCTAGTGGTTTGGTACTGAGCGGCACCTACAATGAGCAGTTCTTC